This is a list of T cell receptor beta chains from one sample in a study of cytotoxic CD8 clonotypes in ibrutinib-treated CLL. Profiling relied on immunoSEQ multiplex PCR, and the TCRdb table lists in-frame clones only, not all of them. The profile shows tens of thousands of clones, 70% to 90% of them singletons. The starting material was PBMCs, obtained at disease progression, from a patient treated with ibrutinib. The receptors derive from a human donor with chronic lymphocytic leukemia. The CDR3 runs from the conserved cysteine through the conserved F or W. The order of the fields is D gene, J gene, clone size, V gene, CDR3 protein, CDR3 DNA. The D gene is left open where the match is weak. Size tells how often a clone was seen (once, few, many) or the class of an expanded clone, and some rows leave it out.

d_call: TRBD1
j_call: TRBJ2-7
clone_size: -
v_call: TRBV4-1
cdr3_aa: CASSQGFGTGGRNEQYF
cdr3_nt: TGCGCCAGCAGCCAAGGGTTTGGGACAGGGGGTAGGAACGAGCAGTACTTC

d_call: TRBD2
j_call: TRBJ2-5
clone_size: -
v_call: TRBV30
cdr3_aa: CAWSVGLAGEETQYF
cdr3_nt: TGTGCCTGGAGTGTTGGACTAGCGGGGGAAGAGACCCAGTACTTC

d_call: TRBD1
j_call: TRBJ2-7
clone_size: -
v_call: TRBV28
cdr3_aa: CASNTGGRAYEQYF
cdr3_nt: TGTGCCAGCAATACAGGGGGCCGGGCCTACGAGCAGTACTTC

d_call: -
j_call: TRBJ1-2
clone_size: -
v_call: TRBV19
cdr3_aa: CASSLGATGDYGYTF
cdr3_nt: TGTGCCAGTAGTCTGGGAGCTACTGGGGACTATGGCTACACCTTC

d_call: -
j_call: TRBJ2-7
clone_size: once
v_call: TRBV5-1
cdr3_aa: CASSLVAQGDYEQYF
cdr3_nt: TGCGCCAGCAGCTTGGTTGCACAGGGTGACTACGAGCAGTACTTC

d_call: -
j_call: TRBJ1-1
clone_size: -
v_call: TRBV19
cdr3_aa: CASKPAGKNTEAFF
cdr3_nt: TGTGCCAGTAAGCCGGCCGGGAAGAACACTGAAGCTTTCTTT

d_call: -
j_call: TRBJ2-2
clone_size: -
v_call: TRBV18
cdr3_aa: CASQEGLANTGELFF
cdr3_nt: TGTGCCAGCCAAGAGGGCCTCGCGAACACCGGGGAGCTGTTTTTT

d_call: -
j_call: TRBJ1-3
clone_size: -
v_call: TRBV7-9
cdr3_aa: CASSASGTSGNTIYF
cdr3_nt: TGTGCCAGCAGCGCTTCCGGGACGTCTGGAAACACCATATATTTT

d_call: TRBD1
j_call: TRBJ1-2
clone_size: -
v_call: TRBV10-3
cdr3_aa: CASRRTGLDPGGGYTF
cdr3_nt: TGTGCCAGCCGGAGGACAGGGCTGGATCCTGGGGGCGGCTACACCTTC

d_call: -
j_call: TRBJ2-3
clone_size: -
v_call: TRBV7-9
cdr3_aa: CASSQGSGPADTQYF
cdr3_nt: TGTGCCAGCAGCCAAGGTTCAGGGCCGGCAGATACGCAGTATTTT